This T cell receptor (beta chain) came from a study of blood T cells in healthy people across ages. General study findings and limits: Unsorted PBMCs ruled out conclusive naive versus antigen-experienced comparison. Strong correlation existed between TCR beta diversity and naive T cell percentage.

Whenever a sample was processed, at least 6.5 million PBMCs were isolated. The CDR3 spans 17 residues. CDR1 and CDR2 from the germline V gene are LGHNA and YNFKEQ. A second PCR, run for roughly 7 to 11 cycles, used a sample-barcoded 5' primer plus a J-beta primer mix. MiXCR, run by TCRdb on the 5' RACE reads, gives a single entry per CDR3 protein. The table shows 800,000 or so distinct CDR3 sequences, with roughly 25% occurring only once. This clonotype occurred a few times. Its antigen is still unknown. One end of the junction does not line up with germline, which may come from a read error. The same sample was also used in a study of T cells of mothers and their children. That study reports: Whatever RNA was extracted went entirely into cDNA synthesis, at approximately 1.4 ug per 15 ul.

The chain uses TRBV4-2 and TRBJ2-1, with D perhaps TRBD2 (5 bases). Source material: blood. This sequence originates from a boy between 5 and 17 years old in good health. Written as DNA, the CDR3 is TGTGCCAGCAGCCAAGTAGCGAGGGCCTCCCTATACAATGAGCAGCTCTTC. This translates into CASSQVARASLYNEQLF.